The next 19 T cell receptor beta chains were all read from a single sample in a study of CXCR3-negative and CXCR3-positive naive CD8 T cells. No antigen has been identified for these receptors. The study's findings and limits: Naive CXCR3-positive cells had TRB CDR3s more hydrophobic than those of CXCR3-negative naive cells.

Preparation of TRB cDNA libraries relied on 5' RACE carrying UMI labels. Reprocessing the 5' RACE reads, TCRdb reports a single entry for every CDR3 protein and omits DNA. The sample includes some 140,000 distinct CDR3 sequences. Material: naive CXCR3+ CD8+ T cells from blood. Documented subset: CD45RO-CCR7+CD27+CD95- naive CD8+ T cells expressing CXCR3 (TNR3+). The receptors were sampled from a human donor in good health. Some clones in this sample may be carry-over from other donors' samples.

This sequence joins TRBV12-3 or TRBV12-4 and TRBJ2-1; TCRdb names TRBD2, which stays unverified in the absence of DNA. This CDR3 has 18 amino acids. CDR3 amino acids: CASSNTYLAGGPGNEQFF.

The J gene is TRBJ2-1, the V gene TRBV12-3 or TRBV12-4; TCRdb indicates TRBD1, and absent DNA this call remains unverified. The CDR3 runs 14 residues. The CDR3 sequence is CASSLGRGPNEQFF.

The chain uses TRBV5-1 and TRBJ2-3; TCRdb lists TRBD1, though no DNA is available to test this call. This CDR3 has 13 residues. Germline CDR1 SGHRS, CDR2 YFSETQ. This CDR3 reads CASSLGGPNTQYF.

The CDR3 protein is CASRTGGNEQFF. The chain has TRBV12-3 or TRBV12-4 and TRBJ2-1; the TCRdb D gene call, TRBD1, has no DNA to confirm it. The CDR3 has 12 residues.

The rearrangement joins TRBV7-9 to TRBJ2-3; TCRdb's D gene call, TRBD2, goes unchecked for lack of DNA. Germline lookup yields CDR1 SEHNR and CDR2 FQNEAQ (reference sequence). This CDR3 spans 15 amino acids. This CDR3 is CASRRGLFSTDTQYF.

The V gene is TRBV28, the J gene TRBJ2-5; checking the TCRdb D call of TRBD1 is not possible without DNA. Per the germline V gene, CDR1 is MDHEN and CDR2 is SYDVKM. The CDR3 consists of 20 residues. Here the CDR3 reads CASSFEKRTGTLLTKETQYF. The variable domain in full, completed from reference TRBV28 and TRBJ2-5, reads DVKVTQSSRYLVKRTGEKVFLECVQDMDHENMFWYRQDPGLGLRLIYFSYDVKMKEKGDIPEGYSVSREKKERFSLILESASTNQTSMYLCASSFEKRTGTLLTKETQYFGPGTRLLVL.

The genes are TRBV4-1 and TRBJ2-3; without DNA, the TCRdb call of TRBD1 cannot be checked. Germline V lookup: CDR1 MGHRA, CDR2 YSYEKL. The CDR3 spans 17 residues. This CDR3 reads CASSQPPGGDPTDTQYF.

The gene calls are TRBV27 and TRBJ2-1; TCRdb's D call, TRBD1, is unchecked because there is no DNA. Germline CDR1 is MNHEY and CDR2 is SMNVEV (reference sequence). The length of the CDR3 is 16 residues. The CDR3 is CASSLPGWASVNEQFF.

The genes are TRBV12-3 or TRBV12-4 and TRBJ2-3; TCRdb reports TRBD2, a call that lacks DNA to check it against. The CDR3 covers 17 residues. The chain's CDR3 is CASSFKVAGGVADTQYF.

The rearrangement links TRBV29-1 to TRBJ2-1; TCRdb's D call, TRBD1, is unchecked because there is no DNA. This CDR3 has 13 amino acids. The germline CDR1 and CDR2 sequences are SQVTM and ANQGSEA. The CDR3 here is CSVALTAVNEQFF.

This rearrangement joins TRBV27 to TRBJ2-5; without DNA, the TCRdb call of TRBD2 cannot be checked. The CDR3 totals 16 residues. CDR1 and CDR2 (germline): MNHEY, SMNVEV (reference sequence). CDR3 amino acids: CASRSLPTSGRQPQYF.

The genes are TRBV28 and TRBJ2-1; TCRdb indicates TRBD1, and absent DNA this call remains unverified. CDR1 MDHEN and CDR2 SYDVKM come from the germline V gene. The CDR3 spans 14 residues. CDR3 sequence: CASSPLGELNEQFF.

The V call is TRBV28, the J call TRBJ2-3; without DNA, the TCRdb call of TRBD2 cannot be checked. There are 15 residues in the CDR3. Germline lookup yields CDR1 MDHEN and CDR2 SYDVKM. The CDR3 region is CASSLTSGSTDTQYF.

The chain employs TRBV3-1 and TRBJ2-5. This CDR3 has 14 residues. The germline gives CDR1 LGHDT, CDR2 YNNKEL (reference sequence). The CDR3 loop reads CASSQIVRQETQYF.

The CDR3 loop reads CASSATAGGTYEQYF. The chain couples TRBV27 to TRBJ2-7. The germline CDR1 and CDR2 sequences are MNHEY and SMNVEV (reference sequence). The CDR3 contains 15 residues.

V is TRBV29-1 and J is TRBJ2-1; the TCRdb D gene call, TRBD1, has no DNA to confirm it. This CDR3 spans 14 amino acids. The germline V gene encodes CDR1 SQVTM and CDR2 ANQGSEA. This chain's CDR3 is CSVEEGQYGDEQFF.

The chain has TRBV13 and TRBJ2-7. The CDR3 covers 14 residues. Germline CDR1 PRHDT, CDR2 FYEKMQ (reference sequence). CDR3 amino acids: CASSKAFGPCEQYF.

CDR3 amino acids: CASNKESDSYEQYF. The V and J genes are TRBV25-1 and TRBJ2-7. From germline, CDR1 is MGHDK and CDR2 SYGVNS. This CDR3 comprises 14 residues.

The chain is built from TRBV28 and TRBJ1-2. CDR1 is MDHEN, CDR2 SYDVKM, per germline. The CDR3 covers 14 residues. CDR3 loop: CASSPLTVNYGYTF.